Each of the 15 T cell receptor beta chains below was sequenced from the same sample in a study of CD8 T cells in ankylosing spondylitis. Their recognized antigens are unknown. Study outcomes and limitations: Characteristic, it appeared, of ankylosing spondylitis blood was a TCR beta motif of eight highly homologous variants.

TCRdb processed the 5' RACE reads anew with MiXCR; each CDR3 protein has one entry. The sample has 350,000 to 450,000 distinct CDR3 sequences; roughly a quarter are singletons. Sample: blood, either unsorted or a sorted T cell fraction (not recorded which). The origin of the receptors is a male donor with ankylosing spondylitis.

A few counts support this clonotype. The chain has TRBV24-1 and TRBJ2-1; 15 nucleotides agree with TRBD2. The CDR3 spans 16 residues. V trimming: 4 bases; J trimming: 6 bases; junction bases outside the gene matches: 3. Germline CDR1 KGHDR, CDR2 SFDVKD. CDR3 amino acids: CATSDQGLAGGNEQFF. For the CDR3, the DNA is TGTGCCACCAGTGACCAGGGACTAGCGGGAGGCAATGAGCAGTTCTTC.

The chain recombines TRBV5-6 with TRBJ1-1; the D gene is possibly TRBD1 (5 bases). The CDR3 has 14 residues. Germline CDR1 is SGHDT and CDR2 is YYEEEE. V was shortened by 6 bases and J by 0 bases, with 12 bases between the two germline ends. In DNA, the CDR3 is TGTGCCAGCACCGACGGGGGGGTGAACACTGAAGCTTTCTTT. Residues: CASTDGGVNTEAFF.

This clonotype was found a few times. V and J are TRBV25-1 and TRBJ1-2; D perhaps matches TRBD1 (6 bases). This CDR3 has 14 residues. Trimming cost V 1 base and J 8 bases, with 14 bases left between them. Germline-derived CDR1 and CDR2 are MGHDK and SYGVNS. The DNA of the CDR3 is TGTGCCAGCAGTGAATCCCCAGGGGCCCAGGGCTACACCTTC. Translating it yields CASSESPGAQGYTF.

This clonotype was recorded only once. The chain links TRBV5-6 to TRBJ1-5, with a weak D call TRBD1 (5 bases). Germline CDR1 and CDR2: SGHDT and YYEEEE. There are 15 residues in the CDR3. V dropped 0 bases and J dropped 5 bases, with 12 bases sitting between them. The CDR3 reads CASSLARDVYQPQHF. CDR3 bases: TGTGCCAGCAGCTTGGCCAGGGATGTCTATCAGCCCCAGCATTTT.

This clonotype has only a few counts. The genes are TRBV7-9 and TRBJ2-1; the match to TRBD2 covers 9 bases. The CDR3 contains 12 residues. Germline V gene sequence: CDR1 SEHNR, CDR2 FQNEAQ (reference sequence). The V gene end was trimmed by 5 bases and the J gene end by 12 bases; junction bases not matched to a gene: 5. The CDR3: CASSGSGGGQFF. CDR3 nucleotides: TGTGCCAGCAGCGGTAGCGGGGGAGGGCAGTTCTTC.

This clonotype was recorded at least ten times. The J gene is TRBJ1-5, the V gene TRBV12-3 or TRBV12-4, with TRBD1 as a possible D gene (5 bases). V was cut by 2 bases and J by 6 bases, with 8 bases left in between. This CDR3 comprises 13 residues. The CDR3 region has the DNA TGTGCCAGCAGTTTAAGGCAGGGTCAGCCCCAGCATTTT. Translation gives CASSLRQGQPQHF.

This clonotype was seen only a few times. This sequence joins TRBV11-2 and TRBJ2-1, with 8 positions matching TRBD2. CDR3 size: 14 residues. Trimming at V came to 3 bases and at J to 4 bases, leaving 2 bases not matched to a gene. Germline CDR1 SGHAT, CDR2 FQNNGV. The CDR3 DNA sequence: TGTGCCAGCAGCTTGCGGGGGGTTTACAATGAGCAGTTCTTC. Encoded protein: CASSLRGVYNEQFF.

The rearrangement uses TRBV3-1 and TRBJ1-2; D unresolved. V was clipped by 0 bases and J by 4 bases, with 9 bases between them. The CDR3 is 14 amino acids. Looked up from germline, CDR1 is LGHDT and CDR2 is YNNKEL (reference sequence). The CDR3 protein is CASSQDPGTYGYTF. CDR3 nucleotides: TGTGCCAGCAGCCAAGATCCAGGAACCTATGGCTACACCTTC.

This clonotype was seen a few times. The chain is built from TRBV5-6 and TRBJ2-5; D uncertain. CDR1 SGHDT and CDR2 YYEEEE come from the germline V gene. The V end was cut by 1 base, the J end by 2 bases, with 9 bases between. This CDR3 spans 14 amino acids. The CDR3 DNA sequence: TGTGCCAGCAGCTTGTACGGACGGCAAGAGACCCAGTACTTC. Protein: CASSLYGRQETQYF.

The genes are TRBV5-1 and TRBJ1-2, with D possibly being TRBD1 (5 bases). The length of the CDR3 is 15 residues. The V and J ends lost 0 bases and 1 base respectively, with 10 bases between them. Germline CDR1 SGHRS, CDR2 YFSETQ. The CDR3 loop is CASSLGPRVNYGYTF. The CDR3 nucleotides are TGCGCCAGCAGCTTGGGGCCCAGGGTTAACTATGGCTACACCTTC.

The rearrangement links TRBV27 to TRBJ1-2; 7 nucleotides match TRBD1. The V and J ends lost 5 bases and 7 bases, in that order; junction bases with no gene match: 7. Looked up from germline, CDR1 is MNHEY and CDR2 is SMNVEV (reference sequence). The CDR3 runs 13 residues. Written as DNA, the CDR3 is TGTGCCAGCAGTCTGACAGGGAGCGGTGGCTACACCTTC. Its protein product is CASSLTGSGGYTF.

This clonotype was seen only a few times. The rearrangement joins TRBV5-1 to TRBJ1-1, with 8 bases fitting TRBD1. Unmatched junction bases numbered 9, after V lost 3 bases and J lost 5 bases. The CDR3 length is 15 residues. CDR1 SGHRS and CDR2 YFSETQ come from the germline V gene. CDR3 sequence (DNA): TGCGCCAGCAGCTCTGGACAGGGACTGGGAACTGAAGCTTTCTTT. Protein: CASSSGQGLGTEAFF.

DNA for the CDR3: TGTGCCAGCAGCTTAACACCGGGACAGGGATTTGAGACCCAGTACTTC. It is translated as CASSLTPGQGFETQYF. The chain is built from TRBV5-5 and TRBJ2-5, with 9 bases fitting TRBD1. CDR3 size: 16 residues. Germline V gene data show CDR1 as SGHKS and CDR2 as YYEKEE (reference sequence). V lost 2 bases to trimming and J lost 5 bases; unmatched junction nucleotides: 10.

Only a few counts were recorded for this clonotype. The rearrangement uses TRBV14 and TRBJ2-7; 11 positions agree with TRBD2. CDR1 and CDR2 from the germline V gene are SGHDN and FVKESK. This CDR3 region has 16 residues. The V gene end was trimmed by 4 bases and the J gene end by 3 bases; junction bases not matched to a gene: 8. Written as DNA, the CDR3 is TGTGCCAGCAGCCTAAATAGCGGGAGGGCCCTCTACGAGCAGTACTTC. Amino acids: CASSLNSGRALYEQYF.

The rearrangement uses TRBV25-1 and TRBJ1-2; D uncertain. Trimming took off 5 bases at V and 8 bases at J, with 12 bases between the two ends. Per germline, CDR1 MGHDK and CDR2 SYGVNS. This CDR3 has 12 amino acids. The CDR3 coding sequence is TGTGCCAGCAGTCCGGCGGGTCGGGGCTACACCTTC. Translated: CASSPAGRGYTF.